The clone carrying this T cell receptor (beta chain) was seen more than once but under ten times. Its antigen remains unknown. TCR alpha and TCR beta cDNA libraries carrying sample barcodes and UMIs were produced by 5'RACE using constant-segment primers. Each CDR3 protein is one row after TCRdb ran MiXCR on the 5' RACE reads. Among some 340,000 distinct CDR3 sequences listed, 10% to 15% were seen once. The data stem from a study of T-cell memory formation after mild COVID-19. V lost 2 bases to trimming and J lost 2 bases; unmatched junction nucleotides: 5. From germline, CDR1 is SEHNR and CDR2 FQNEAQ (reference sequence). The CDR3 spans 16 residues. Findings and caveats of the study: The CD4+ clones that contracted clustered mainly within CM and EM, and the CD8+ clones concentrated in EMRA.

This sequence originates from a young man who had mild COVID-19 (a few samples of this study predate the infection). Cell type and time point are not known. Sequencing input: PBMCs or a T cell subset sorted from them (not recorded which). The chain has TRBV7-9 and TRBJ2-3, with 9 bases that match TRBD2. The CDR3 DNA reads TGTGCCAGCAGCTTACGTAGCGGGGGCCCCACAGATACGCAGTATTTT. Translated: CASSLRSGGPTDTQYF.